Described below is a single T cell receptor beta chain sequence and its context. Antigen specificity is unknown. Trimming pared 0 bases from V and 6 bases from J, leaving 14 bases between. The CDR3 has 15 residues. CDR1 is ENHRY and CDR2 is SYGVKD in the germline V gene. It was with a sample-barcoded 5' primer and a J-beta primer mix that a second PCR of about 7 to 12 cycles was run. TCRdb called the 5' RACE reads again in MiXCR, with one record for every CDR3 protein. Of over a million distinct CDR3 sequences in the sample, around 55% were seen once. This record comes from a study of blood T cells in healthy people across ages. Study-level information: The template switching approach captured approximately one barcoded beta molecule for every two T cells.

A minimum of 6 micrograms of total RNA was extracted per sample. General study results and limits: Naive T cell percentage showed a strong correlation with the diversity of TCR beta. The recorded TCR beta diversity per million T cells decreased in a roughly linear manner with age.

The sequence derives from a man aged 18 to 30 in good health. V is TRBV10-3 and J is TRBJ1-2; D unclear. Sequenced: blood. CDR3 residues: CAISESGGMVDGYTF. The CDR3 nucleotides are TGTGCCATCAGTGAGTCGGGCGGTATGGTGGATGGCTACACCTTC.